What follows is one TCR beta chain and its context. Only a few counts were recorded for this clonotype. Its antigen specificity is not known. Base qualities are missing; no much larger clone stands one base away. Explained via the paper, the treatment or condition label denotes: live attenuated yellow fever vaccine strain. At each blood-draw timepoint, two biological replicates of bulk PBMCs were collected. A standard Ficoll-Paque protocol was used to isolate PBMCs from peripheral blood. RNA was extracted with TriZol from bulk PBMCs, CD4 and CD8 fractions, and dextramer-positive and dextramer-negative fractions. The sample originates from a study of T cells after yellow fever vaccination (dated by TCRdb to about 2019). With regard to the full study: The SMART-Seq v4 Ultra Low Input RNA kit was used to prepare libraries from fractions with low cell numbers. Two healthy male donors made up the cohort, one aged 18 to 30 years and the other aged 30 to 39 years. Blood was drawn at multiple timepoints before and after primary and secondary immunization, with bulk PBMC replicates and cell subsets isolated. To follow T-cell clones before and after both primary and booster YFV17D yellow fever vaccination, bulk TCR alpha and beta repertoires underwent longitudinal sequencing. Summary of the overall study and its limitations: After the booster, most of the clones that had expanded following primary vaccination were detected again (approximately 96% of CD4 and around nine tenths of CD8), which suggests that memory was broadly maintained. A small fraction of clonotypes showed up in both the CD4 and CD8 compartments, probably as a result of convergent recombination. Because abundant contaminating clonotypes from the bulk population could be contained in FACS-sorted repertoires, computational filtering was required. Only two donors were included in the study, so the extent to which the findings can be generalized is limited. The secondary T-cell response was found to be weaker but faster than the primary response, with a peak reached on day 5 rather than on day 15.

TCR cDNA was made using 5'RACE template switching, a step that added a universal primer site and unique molecular identifiers. Priming of cDNA synthesis was performed from both the TCR alpha and TCR beta constant segments. Libraries were amplified in two PCR steps, with sample barcodes and sequencing adapters added in the second step. Sequencing of libraries was performed on Illumina HiSeq 2500 (2x100 bp) or NovaSeq (2x150 bp). The paper's data handling went like this. Demultiplexing of reads and collapsing into UMI consensus sequences were performed with MIGEC, and V(D)J alignment was carried out with MiXCR. Clonotypes responding to the vaccine were identified with edgeR on replicate PBMC samples, with the criteria of FDR below 0.01 and a log2 fold change above 5 up to day 15. Each bulk clonotype received a CD4 or CD8 identity based on whether the sequenced CD4 or CD8 repertoire contained that clonotype at higher abundance. The public reads were reanalyzed by TCRdb: fastp trimming at Q25, MiXCR alignment, in-frame beta chains only. Entries that share a CDR3 protein sequence are merged under the most common genes and DNA. TCRdb, not the authors, supplied the V and J calls. The sample has hundreds of thousands of distinct CDR3 sequences on record, less than 20% of them singletons. The leading ten clones occupy roughly 13% of the sample.

Compared with germline, V lacks 6 bases and J lacks 2 bases; bases without a gene match: 4. The germline V gene sets CDR1 to ENHRY and CDR2 to SYGVKD. Counted from cysteine to phenylalanine, this CDR3 has 13 amino acids. This entry keeps only the CDR3 DNA: 39 bases, framed from base 1. The receptor was isolated from a man under 40 who received the YFV17D yellow fever vaccine. The rearranged segments are TRBV10-3 and TRBJ2-7, with 7 middle bases fitting TRBD1. This material consisted of PBMCs, taken 15 days after the yellow fever booster vaccination. Here is the DNA: TGTGCCATCAGGACGGGACAGCCCTACGAGCAGTACTTC. It translates as CAIRTGQPYEQYF.